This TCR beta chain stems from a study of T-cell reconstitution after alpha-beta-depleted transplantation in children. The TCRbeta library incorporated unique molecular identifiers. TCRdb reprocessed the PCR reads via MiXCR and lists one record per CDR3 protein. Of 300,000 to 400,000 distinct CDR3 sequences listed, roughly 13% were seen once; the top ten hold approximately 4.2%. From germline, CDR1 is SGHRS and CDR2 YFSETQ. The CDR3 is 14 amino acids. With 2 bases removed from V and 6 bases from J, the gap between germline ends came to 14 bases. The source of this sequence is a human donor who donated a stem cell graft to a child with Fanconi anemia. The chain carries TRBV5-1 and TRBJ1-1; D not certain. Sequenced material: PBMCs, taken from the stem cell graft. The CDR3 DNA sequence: TGCGCCAGCAGCTTCGACCCCGGGGAGTCTGAAGCTTTCTTT. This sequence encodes CASSFDPGESEAFF.